A single sample gave rise to the 15 T cell receptor beta chains below, sequenced in a study of T-cell reconstitution after alpha-beta-depleted transplantation in children. TCRbeta library preparation incorporated unique molecular identifiers. Each CDR3 protein gets one entry after TCRdb re-called the PCR reads with MiXCR. The sample consists of about 370,000 distinct CDR3 sequences, approximately 20% of them appearing once. Specimen: PBMCs from the stem cell graft donor, collected from the stem cell graft. The receptors here all came from a human donor who donated a stem cell graft to a child with acute myeloid leukemia.

This clonotype was picked up a small number of times. The chain joins TRBV4-2 to TRBJ2-6, with D perhaps TRBD2 (5 bases). The CDR3 consists of 16 residues. CDR1 and CDR2 from the germline V gene are LGHNA and YNFKEQ. V was cut by 2 bases and J by 2 bases, with 10 bases left in between. The CDR3 DNA reads TGTGCCAGCAGCCAAAGAGAGGGTGCTGGGGCCAACGTCCTGACTTTC. Translating it yields CASSQREGAGANVLTF.

This clonotype turned up a few times. The chain carries TRBV25-1 and TRBJ2-1, with D possibly matching TRBD2 (5 bases). V lost 2 bases, J lost 5 bases, and 10 bases lay in between. This CDR3 has 14 amino acids. Germline lookup yields CDR1 MGHDK and CDR2 SYGVNS. The CDR3 reads CASSEAGKDNEQFF. DNA for the CDR3: TGTGCCAGCAGTGAAGCGGGTAAAGACAATGAGCAGTTCTTC.

This clonotype was observed a few times. The CDR3 is CSASLRGYEQYF. The CDR3 region has the DNA TGCAGTGCTAGCCTTAGGGGCTACGAGCAGTACTTC. The chain carries TRBV20-1 and TRBJ2-7, with TRBD1 as a possible D gene (5 bases). This CDR3 spans 12 amino acids. Germline V gene data show CDR1 as DFQATT and CDR2 as SNEGSKA (reference sequence). V lost 3 bases to trimming and J lost 3 bases, with 9 bases between them.

As regards this clonotype: A much bigger clone sits one base away, suggesting this may be a read error. The V and J genes are TRBV20-1 and TRBJ2-3; TRBD2 matches 11 bases. Germline assignment: CDR1 DFQATT and CDR2 SNEGSKA (reference sequence). The CDR3 has 16 amino acids. The CDR3 sequence is CCARYLAGGRTDTQYF. The CDR3 DNA sequence: TGCTGTGCTCGCTACCTAGCGGGAGGAAGAACAGATACGCAGTATTTT.

The chain couples TRBV28 to TRBJ1-1; D is perhaps TRBD1 (5 bases). Germline V gene data show CDR1 as MDHEN and CDR2 as SYDVKM. The CDR3 extends over 15 amino acids. V was clipped by 0 bases and J by 1 base, with 9 bases between them. The CDR3 DNA sequence: TGTGCCAGCAGTTTATGGAGGGGAGGGAACACTGAAGCTTTCTTT. It codes for CASSLWRGGNTEAFF.

This clonotype occurred many times. The V gene is TRBV5-1, the J gene TRBJ2-1; D is unresolved. The germline V and J ends were trimmed by 0 bases and 1 base, with 5 bases remaining between them. The CDR3 has 14 residues. CDR1 is SGHRS, CDR2 YFSETQ, per germline. CDR3 bases: TGCGCCAGCAGCTTGGGTGAGTCCTACAATGAGCAGTTCTTC. This translates into CASSLGESYNEQFF. The complete variable domain, with remaining parts taken from reference TRBV5-1 and TRBJ2-1, reads KAGVTQTPRYLIKTRGQQVTLSCSPISGHRSVSWYQQTPGQGLQFLFEYFSETQRNKGNFPGRFSGRQFSNSRSEMNVSTLELGDSALYLCASSLGESYNEQFFGPGTRLTVL.

This clonotype was seen many times. The chain is built from TRBV12-3 or TRBV12-4 and TRBJ2-1; D may be TRBD2 (6 bases). This CDR3 has 13 residues. The germline V and J ends were trimmed by 3 bases and 7 bases, with 10 bases remaining between them. CDR3 protein: CASSFLRENEQFF. The DNA of the CDR3 is TGTGCCAGCAGTTTCCTACGGGAGAATGAGCAGTTCTTC.

The sample holds a few counts of this clonotype. This sequence joins TRBV27 and TRBJ2-7, with unresolved D. The CDR3 extends over 14 amino acids. Germline values: CDR1 MNHEY, CDR2 SMNVEV (reference sequence). The germline V and J ends were trimmed by 6 bases and 4 bases, with 16 bases remaining between them. The CDR3 nucleotides are TGTGCCAGCAGCCCTATCGGAGCCTTTTACGAGCAGTACTTC. It is translated as CASSPIGAFYEQYF.

This clonotype occurred many times. The chain links TRBV29-1 to TRBJ2-2; D tentatively fits TRBD1 or TRBD2 (5 bases each). V dropped 6 bases and J dropped 3 bases, with 14 bases sitting between them. The CDR3 loop spans 14 amino acids. The germline CDR1 and CDR2 sequences are SQVTM and ANQGSEA. This CDR3 reads CSVRGDRDTGELFF. The CDR3 DNA sequence: TGCAGCGTGAGAGGGGATCGGGACACCGGGGAGCTGTTTTTT.

Ten or more counts support this clonotype. The CDR3 protein is CASRPTGSNYGYTF. CDR3 nucleotides: TGTGCCAGCAGACCGACAGGGTCTAACTATGGCTACACCTTC. The rearrangement links TRBV12-3 or TRBV12-4 to TRBJ1-2; 7 bases match TRBD1. Trimming at V came to 6 bases and at J to 0 bases, leaving 4 bases not matched to a gene. The CDR3 spans 14 residues.

The CDR3 is CSATPSGPSLTDTQYF. As DNA, the CDR3 is TGCAGTGCTACCCCTAGCGGGCCAAGCCTCACAGATACGCAGTATTTT. The chain employs TRBV20-1 and TRBJ2-3; TRBD2 agrees at 8 bases. CDR1 is DFQATT, CDR2 SNEGSKA, per germline (reference sequence). V lost 4 bases, J lost 2 bases, and 11 bases stayed unmatched. This CDR3 contains 16 residues.

This chain connects TRBV7-2 to TRBJ2-7; 7 bases align to TRBD1. The junction had 11 bases not matched to a gene; V was cut back by 5 bases and J by 4 bases. The germline V gene has CDR1 SGHTA and CDR2 FQGNSA. The CDR3 is made up of 15 amino acids. The CDR3 loop reads CASSAAATGMYEQYF. The CDR3 coding sequence is TGTGCCAGCAGCGCAGCAGCGACAGGGATGTACGAGCAGTACTTC. The whole variable domain, filled in from reference TRBV7-2 and TRBJ2-7, reads GAGVSQSPSNKVTEKGKDVELRCDPISGHTALYWYRQSLGQGLEFLIYFQGNSAPDKSGLPSDRFSAERTGGSVSTLTIQRTQQEDSAVYLCASSAAATGMYEQYFGPGTRLTVT.

The gene calls are TRBV28 and TRBJ2-4; TRBD1 aligns across 8 bases. Germline CDR1 is MDHEN and CDR2 is SYDVKM. V lost 7 bases and J lost 1; bases outside the gene matches: 15. CDR3 length: 18 amino acids. CDR3 nucleotide sequence: TGTGCCAGCATGAAAAGGACAGGGCTTAGTTCGGCCAAAAACATTCAGTACTTC. Translating it yields CASMKRTGLSSAKNIQYF.

As for this clonotype: This could be a read error, since a much larger clone is one nucleotide away. The chain uses TRBV29-1 and TRBJ2-7; TRBD2 aligns across 7 bases. The CDR3 runs 15 residues. The V segment lost 7 bases and the J segment 0 bases; nucleotides outside the gene matches: 12. Germline V lookup: CDR1 SQVTM, CDR2 ANQGSEA. The CDR3 DNA reads as TGCAGCGATGTCGATGCTAGCGGTAGCTCCTACGAGCAGTACTTC. This sequence encodes CSDVDASGSSYEQYF.

The chain is built from TRBV4-3 and TRBJ2-2; the D gene could be TRBD1 or TRBD2 (6 bases each). CDR3 length equals 16 residues. The ends were cut back, 3 bases at V and 0 bases at J, with 11 bases in the middle. The germline V gene has CDR1 LGHNA and CDR2 YSLEER. CDR3 nucleotides: TGCGCCAGCAGCCAGGATAGGGGGGCGAACACCGGGGAGCTGTTTTTT. Its translation is CASSQDRGANTGELFF.